Listed here are 27 T cell receptor beta chains from one sample, sequenced in a study of T-cell memory formation after mild COVID-19. TCRdb fed the 5' RACE reads into MiXCR, producing one record per CDR3 protein. The data show about 140,000 distinct CDR3 sequences, 15% to 20% seen once. Sequencing was carried out using PBMCs or a T cell subset sorted from them (not recorded which). Source of these receptors: an adult woman who had mild COVID-19 (a few samples of this study predate the infection). Cell type and time point are not known.

The table lists this clonotype with a few counts. The V call is TRBV5-5, the J call TRBJ1-6, with 7 bases identical to TRBD1. Per the germline V gene, CDR1 is SGHKS and CDR2 is YYEKEE (reference sequence). The CDR3 length is 15 residues. V was clipped by 4 bases and J by 5 bases; unmatched bases: 6. DNA of the CDR3: TGTGCCAGCAGCCGCCGGGACAGCGATAATTCACCCCTCCACTTT. Translated: CASSRRDSDNSPLHF.

The chain carries TRBV20-1 and TRBJ2-4; 13 nucleotides agree with TRBD2. Trimming cost V 3 bases and J 8 bases; bases outside gene matches: 4. This CDR3 is built from 14 residues. Per the germline V gene, CDR1 is DFQATT and CDR2 is SNEGSKA (reference sequence). CDR3 in DNA: TGCAGTGCTAGTCCGACTAGCGGGGGGTACATTCAGTACTTC. Encoded protein: CSASPTSGGYIQYF.

This clonotype has just a few counts. The genes are TRBV5-1 and TRBJ2-5; D is unresolved. The CDR3 runs 15 residues. Germline values: CDR1 SGHRS, CDR2 YFSETQ. The V gene lost 0 bases and the J gene lost 2 bases, with 11 bases spanning the gap. The CDR3: CASSLGRDLQETQYF. CDR3 coding DNA: TGCGCCAGCAGCTTGGGGCGAGACCTACAAGAGACCCAGTACTTC.

The chain employs TRBV6-5 and TRBJ2-7; tentative D call: TRBD1 (6 bases). CDR1 is MNHEY, CDR2 SVGAGI, per germline. This CDR3 comprises 14 residues. Trimming took off 6 bases at V and 4 bases at J, with 16 bases between the two ends. For the CDR3, the DNA is TGTGCCAGCAGCTACGTAACCACAGGGTACGAGCAGTACTTC. It translates to CASSYVTTGYEQYF.

The chain links TRBV3-1 to TRBJ2-1; a possible D gene is TRBD1 (5 bases). This CDR3 has 15 residues. V lost 1 base to trimming and J lost 9 bases, with 16 bases between them. Germline V gene sequence: CDR1 LGHDT, CDR2 YNNKEL (reference sequence). CDR3 in amino acids: CASSQGAGPQGEQFF. The CDR3 DNA sequence: TGTGCCAGCAGCCAAGGTGCAGGGCCCCAGGGTGAGCAGTTCTTC.

This clonotype has just a few counts. The V gene is TRBV7-9, the J gene TRBJ2-7; 13 bases match TRBD2. Germline loops: CDR1 SEHNR, CDR2 FQNEAQ (reference sequence). The CDR3 has 16 residues. V was clipped by 5 bases and J by 4 bases; unmatched bases: 8. In DNA form, the CDR3 reads TGTGCCAGCAGCCCCAGGACTAGCGGGAGAAGGTACGAGCAGTACTTC. As protein: CASSPRTSGRRYEQYF.

This clonotype showed up just a few times. The rearrangement uses TRBV24-1 and TRBJ1-5; possible D gene TRBD1, 6 bases. Germline assignment: CDR1 KGHDR and CDR2 SFDVKD. The CDR3 runs 13 residues. The CDR3 DNA sequence: TGTGCGGAGGGGGGTTCTCACAATCAGCCCCAGCATTTT. Protein sequence: CAEGGSHNQPQHF.

The chain carries TRBV4-3 and TRBJ2-7; D is unresolved. Trimming left V 3 bases short and J 0 bases short, with 9 bases between. CDR1 is LGHNA and CDR2 is YSLEER in the germline V gene. This CDR3 spans 14 amino acids. CDR3 amino acids: CASSQTLSSYEQYF. CDR3 nucleotide sequence: TGCGCCAGCAGCCAGACTCTGAGCTCCTACGAGCAGTACTTC.

This clonotype was observed a handful of times. V and J are TRBV2 and TRBJ1-1, with no clear D. The CDR3 length is 13 residues. Germline V gene lookup returns CDR1 SNHLY and CDR2 FYNNEI. V dropped 4 bases and J dropped 5 bases, with 11 bases sitting between them. The CDR3 bases are TGTGCCAGCAGTGCCCTAGGTAGTACTGAAGCTTTCTTT. Its translation: CASSALGSTEAFF.

This clonotype was seen a few times. V gene TRBV9 combines with J gene TRBJ2-3, with D perhaps matching TRBD1 (6 bases). Germline V gene data show CDR1 as SGDLS and CDR2 as YYNGEE. This CDR3 is built from 14 residues. The ends were cut back, 3 bases at V and 0 bases at J, with 8 bases in the middle. The chain's CDR3 is CASSATGSTDTQYF. CDR3 nucleotide sequence: TGTGCCAGCAGCGCCACAGGGAGCACAGATACGCAGTATTTT. Based on the CDR3 plus reference TRBV9 and TRBJ2-3, the full variable domain is DSGVTQTPKHLITATGQRVTLRCSPRSGDLSVYWYQQSLDQGLQFLIQYYNGEERAKGNILERFSAQQFPDLHSELNLSSLELGDSALYFCASSATGSTDTQYFGPGTRLTVL.

DNA for the CDR3: TGTGCCAGCACCCCCGACAGGGGCCGGAACACTGAAGCTTTCTTT. It codes for CASTPDRGRNTEAFF. The chain uses TRBV6-5 and TRBJ1-1, with TRBD1 identical over 8 bases. The germline V gene encodes CDR1 MNHEY and CDR2 SVGAGI. J was trimmed by 1 base and V by 7 bases; bases with no gene match: 8. This CDR3 comprises 15 residues.

There are a few counts of this clonotype. The V call is TRBV4-3, the J call TRBJ2-3; D is tentatively TRBD1 or TRBD2 (5 bases each). Trimming shortened V by 1 base and J by 6 bases, and 14 bases separated the two germline ends. Germline CDR1 LGHNA, CDR2 YSLEER. The CDR3 runs 15 residues. The CDR3 loop is CASSQARGWPDTQYF. Here the CDR3 DNA reads TGCGCCAGCAGCCAAGCGAGGGGTTGGCCCGATACGCAGTATTTT.

This clonotype showed up just a few times. The CDR3 DNA reads as TGTGCCAGCAGCTTAGAGTTTAGCACAGATACGCAGTATTTT. Protein sequence: CASSLEFSTDTQYF. V and J are TRBV7-2 and TRBJ2-3; no clear D. The germline V gene has CDR1 SGHTA and CDR2 FQGNSA. The germline V and J ends were trimmed by 1 base and 0 bases, with 5 bases remaining between them. The CDR3 loop spans 14 amino acids.

The gene calls are TRBV20-1 and TRBJ2-1, with 14 bases that match TRBD2. Trimming cost V 3 bases and J 6 bases; bases outside gene matches: 4. The CDR3 has 15 amino acids. The germline V gene has CDR1 DFQATT and CDR2 SNEGSKA (reference sequence). Here the CDR3 DNA reads TGCAGTGCTAGGGGACTAGCGGGGGCGGTCAATGAGCAGTTCTTC. Residues: CSARGLAGAVNEQFF.

The sample holds one count of this clonotype. J is TRBJ2-5 and V is TRBV7-2; D is undetermined. From germline, CDR1 is SGHTA and CDR2 FQGNSA. CDR3 size: 11 residues. V lost 5 bases to trimming and J lost 3 bases, with 4 bases between them. The CDR3 region has the DNA TGTGCCAGCAGCGCTAAAGAGACCCAGTACTTC. It translates to CASSAKETQYF.

V gene TRBV5-1 combines with J gene TRBJ2-7, with 7 bases lining up with TRBD2. CDR3 length: 14 residues. V trimming: 5 bases; J trimming: 6 bases; junction bases outside the gene matches: 11. The V gene's germline CDR1 is SGHRS and CDR2 YFSETQ. In nucleotides, the CDR3 is TGCGCCAGCAGGGAACCACTAGGGAGGGGCGAGCAGTACTTC. Amino acid sequence: CASREPLGRGEQYF. Full variable domain (missing parts from reference TRBV5-1 and TRBJ2-7): KAGVTQTPRYLIKTRGQQVTLSCSPISGHRSVSWYQQTPGQGLQFLFEYFSETQRNKGNFPGRFSGRQFSNSRSEMNVSTLELGDSALYLCASREPLGRGEQYFGPGTRLTVT.

The J gene is TRBJ2-7, the V gene TRBV7-9, with D tentatively TRBD2 (6 bases). The CDR3 is made up of 14 amino acids. Germline loops: CDR1 SEHNR, CDR2 FQNEAQ (reference sequence). V gave up 3 bases and J gave up 1 base, with 10 bases separating them. This CDR3 reads CASSFGGGSYEQYF. The CDR3 DNA is TGTGCCAGCAGCTTCGGGGGAGGTTCCTACGAGCAGTACTTC.

CDR3 sequence: CASSPHQGPRGEQYF. The CDR3 nucleotides are TGTGCCAGCTCACCTCACCAGGGACCGCGAGGGGAGCAGTACTTC. V usage is TRBV18 and J usage is TRBJ2-7, with D perhaps matching TRBD1 or TRBD2 (5 bases each). Per germline, CDR1 KGHSH and CDR2 LQKENI. The CDR3 consists of 15 residues. Trimming took 3 bases from V and 7 from J, leaving 19 bases between them.

This clonotype was seen more than once but under ten times. The CDR3 reads CASSPGQGSGNTIYF. The CDR3 DNA follows: TGTGCCAGCTCACCAGGACAGGGGTCTGGAAACACCATATATTTT. The genes are TRBV18 and TRBJ1-3; the match to TRBD1 covers 9 bases. V trimming: 2 bases; J trimming: 1 base; junction bases outside the gene matches: 0. The CDR3 covers 15 residues. Germline V gene sequence: CDR1 KGHSH, CDR2 LQKENI.

This clonotype was observed a few times. J is TRBJ1-2 and V is TRBV3-1; 9 bases are a match to TRBD1. The CDR3 covers 12 residues. Germline CDR1 LGHDT, CDR2 YNNKEL (reference sequence). With 6 bases clipped from V and 5 bases from J, the junction kept 1 base outside the gene matches. CDR3 in DNA: TGTGCCAGCAGACAGGGGGCTTATGGCTACACCTTC. Translated: CASRQGAYGYTF.

The chain carries TRBV5-6 and TRBJ2-5; D gene uncertain. This CDR3 is built from 13 residues. CDR1 and CDR2 from the germline V gene are SGHDT and YYEEEE. Trimming took 3 bases from V and 7 from J, leaving 13 bases between them. The CDR3 here is CASSSRHLGTQYF. The CDR3 DNA is TGTGCCAGCAGCTCAAGGCACCTCGGGACCCAGTACTTC.

This clonotype occurred a few times. The rearrangement joins TRBV6-1 to TRBJ1-2; D might be TRBD1 (6 bases). The germline gives CDR1 MNHNS, CDR2 SASEGT. V dropped 6 bases and J dropped 3 bases, with 14 bases sitting between them. The CDR3 totals 14 residues. The CDR3 DNA reads as TGTGCCAGCAGCCAGGGGTTAATCGACTATGGCTACACCTTC. The encoded protein is CASSQGLIDYGYTF.

This clonotype has a handful of counts. DNA for the CDR3: TGTGCCAGCAGCTTGGCCGGTCAAAGAAACACTGAAGCTTTCTTT. This gives the protein CASSLAGQRNTEAFF. The rearrangement joins TRBV5-5 to TRBJ1-1; D ambiguous. V was cut by 0 bases and J by 2 bases, with 11 bases left in between. This CDR3 has 15 residues. CDR1 SGHKS and CDR2 YYEKEE come from the germline V gene (reference sequence).

The chain is built from TRBV3-1 and TRBJ1-4, with TRBD1 as a possible D gene (6 bases). CDR3 size: 14 residues. The ends were cut back, 3 bases at V and 8 bases at J, with 13 bases in the middle. The germline CDR1 and CDR2 sequences are LGHDT and YNNKEL (reference sequence). CDR3 sequence reads: CASSHRAQGEKLFF. In DNA, the CDR3 is TGTGCCAGCAGCCACCGGGCCCAGGGGGAAAAACTGTTTTTT.

There are a few counts of this clonotype. V is TRBV20-1 and J is TRBJ2-7, with TRBD2 matching 14 bases. The V segment lost 3 bases and the J segment 3 bases; nucleotides outside the gene matches: 10. The CDR3 is 17 residues long. Germline-derived CDR1 and CDR2 are DFQATT and SNEGSKA (reference sequence). The CDR3 coding sequence is TGCAGTGCTAGTAGGGGACTAGCGGGAGCCTGGAACTACGAGCAGTACTTC. Protein product: CSASRGLAGAWNYEQYF.

V gene TRBV9 combines with J gene TRBJ2-3, with 8 bases lining up with TRBD1. The V and J ends lost 0 bases and 6 bases, in that order; junction bases with no gene match: 15. The length of the CDR3 is 18 residues. Germline-derived CDR1 and CDR2 are SGDLS and YYNGEE. The CDR3 loop reads CASSVAPPDQGAMDTQYF. CDR3 sequence (DNA): TGTGCCAGCAGCGTAGCCCCCCCAGACCAGGGGGCGATGGATACGCAGTATTTT.

The chain is built from TRBV24-1 and TRBJ2-7, with 8 positions matching TRBD1. Trimming took 7 bases from V and 7 from J; bases not matched to a gene: 14. CDR1 is KGHDR, CDR2 SFDVKD, per germline. The CDR3 has 15 amino acids. This CDR3 reads CATSLSGTGPLEQYF. The CDR3 DNA reads TGTGCCACCAGCCTTTCCGGGACAGGACCCTTGGAGCAGTACTTC.